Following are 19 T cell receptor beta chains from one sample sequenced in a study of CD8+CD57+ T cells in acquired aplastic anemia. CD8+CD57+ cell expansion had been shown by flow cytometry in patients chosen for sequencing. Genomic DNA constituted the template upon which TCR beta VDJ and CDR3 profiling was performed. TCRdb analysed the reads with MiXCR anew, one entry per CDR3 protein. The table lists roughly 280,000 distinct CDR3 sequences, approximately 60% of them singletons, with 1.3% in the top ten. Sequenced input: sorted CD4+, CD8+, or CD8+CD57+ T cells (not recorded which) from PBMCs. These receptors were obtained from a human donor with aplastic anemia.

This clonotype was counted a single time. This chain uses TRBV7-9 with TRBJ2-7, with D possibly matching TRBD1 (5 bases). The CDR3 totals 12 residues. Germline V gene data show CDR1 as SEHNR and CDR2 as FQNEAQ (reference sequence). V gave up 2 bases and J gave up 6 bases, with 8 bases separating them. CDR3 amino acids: CASSLSQVEQYF. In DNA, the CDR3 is TGTGCCAGCAGCTTATCACAGGTCGAGCAGTACTTC.

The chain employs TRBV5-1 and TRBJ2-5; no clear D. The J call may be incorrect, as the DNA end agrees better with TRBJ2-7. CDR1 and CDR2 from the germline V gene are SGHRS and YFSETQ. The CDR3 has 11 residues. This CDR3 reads CASSDYYEQYF. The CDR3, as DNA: TGCGCCAGCAGCGATTACTACGAGCAGTACTTC.

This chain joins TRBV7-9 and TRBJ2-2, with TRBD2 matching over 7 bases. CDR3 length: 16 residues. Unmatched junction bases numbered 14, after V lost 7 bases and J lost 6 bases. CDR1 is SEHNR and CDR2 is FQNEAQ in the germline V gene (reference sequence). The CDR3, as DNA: TGTGCCAGCAACTACCTCGCTAGCGGTGGCGCCGGGGAGCTGTTTTTT. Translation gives CASNYLASGGAGELFF.

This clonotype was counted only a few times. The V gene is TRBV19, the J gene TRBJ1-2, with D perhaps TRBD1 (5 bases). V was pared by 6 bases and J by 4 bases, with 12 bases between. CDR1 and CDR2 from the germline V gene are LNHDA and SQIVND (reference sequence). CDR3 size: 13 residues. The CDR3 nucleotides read TGTGCCAGTAGGCTCACAGGACCCTATGGCTACACCTTC. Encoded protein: CASRLTGPYGYTF.

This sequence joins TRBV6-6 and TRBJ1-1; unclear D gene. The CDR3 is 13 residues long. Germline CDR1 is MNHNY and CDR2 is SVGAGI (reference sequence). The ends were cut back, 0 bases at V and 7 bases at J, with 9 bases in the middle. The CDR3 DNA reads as TGTGCCAGCAGTTACTCGGCCGGAGGTGAAGCTTTCTTT. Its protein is CASSYSAGGEAFF.

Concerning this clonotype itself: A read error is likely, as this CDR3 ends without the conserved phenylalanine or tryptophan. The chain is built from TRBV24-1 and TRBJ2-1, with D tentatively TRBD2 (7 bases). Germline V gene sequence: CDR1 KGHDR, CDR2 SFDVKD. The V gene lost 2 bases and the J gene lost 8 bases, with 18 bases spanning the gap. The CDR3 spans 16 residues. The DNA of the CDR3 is TGTGCCACCAGTGATTGGAACCAGGGGAGGGACGATGAGCAGTTCCTC. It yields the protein CATSDWNQGRDDEQFL.

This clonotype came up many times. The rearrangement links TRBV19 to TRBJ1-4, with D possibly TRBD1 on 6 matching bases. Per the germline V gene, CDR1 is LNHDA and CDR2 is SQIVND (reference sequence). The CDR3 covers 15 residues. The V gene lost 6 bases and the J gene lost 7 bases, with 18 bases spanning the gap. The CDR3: CASRNTGIGGEKLFF. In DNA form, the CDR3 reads TGTGCCAGTAGGAATACAGGGATCGGCGGTGAAAAACTGTTTTTT.

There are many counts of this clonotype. The CDR3 DNA follows: TGCGCCAGCAGCTCACAGGGGTGGAACGAGCAGTACTTC. It translates to CASSSQGWNEQYF. The rearrangement joins TRBV5-1 to TRBJ2-7; 7 positions match TRBD1. J gave up 5 bases and V 3 bases, and 5 bases lay outside the gene matches. CDR1 is SGHRS, CDR2 YFSETQ, per germline. The CDR3 has 13 residues.

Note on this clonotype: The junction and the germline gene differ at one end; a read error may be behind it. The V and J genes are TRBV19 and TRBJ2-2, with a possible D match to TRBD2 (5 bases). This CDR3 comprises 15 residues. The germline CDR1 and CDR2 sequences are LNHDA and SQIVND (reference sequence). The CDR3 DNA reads TGCGCCAGTAGTATAACAGTGACGAACACCGGGGAGCTGTCTTTT. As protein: CASSITVTNTGELSF.

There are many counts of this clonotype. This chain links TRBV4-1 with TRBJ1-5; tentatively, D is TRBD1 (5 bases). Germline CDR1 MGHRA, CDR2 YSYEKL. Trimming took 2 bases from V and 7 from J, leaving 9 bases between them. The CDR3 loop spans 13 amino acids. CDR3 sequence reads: CASSQQGDQPQHF. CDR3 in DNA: TGCGCCAGCAGCCAACAGGGCGACCAGCCCCAGCATTTT.

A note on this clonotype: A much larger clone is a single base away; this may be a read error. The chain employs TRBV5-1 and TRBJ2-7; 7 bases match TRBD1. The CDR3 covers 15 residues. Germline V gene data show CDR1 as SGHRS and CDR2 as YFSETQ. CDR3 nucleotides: TGTGCCAGCAGTTTATACGGGACAGACTCCTACGATCAGTACTTC. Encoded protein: CASSLYGTDSYDQYF.

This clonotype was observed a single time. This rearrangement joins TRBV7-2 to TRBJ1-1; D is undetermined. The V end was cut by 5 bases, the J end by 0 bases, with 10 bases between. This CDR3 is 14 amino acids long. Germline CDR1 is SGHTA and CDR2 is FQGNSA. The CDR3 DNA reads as TGTGCCAGCAGCGTCTACGGGGTGAACACTGAAGCTTTCTTT. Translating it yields CASSVYGVNTEAFF.

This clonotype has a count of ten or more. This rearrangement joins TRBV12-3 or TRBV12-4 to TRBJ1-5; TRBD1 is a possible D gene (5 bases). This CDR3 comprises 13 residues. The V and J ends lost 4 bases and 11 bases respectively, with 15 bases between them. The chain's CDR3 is CASSYDSPLAQHF. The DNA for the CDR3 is TGTGCCAGCAGTTACGACAGCCCACTAGCCCAGCATTTT.

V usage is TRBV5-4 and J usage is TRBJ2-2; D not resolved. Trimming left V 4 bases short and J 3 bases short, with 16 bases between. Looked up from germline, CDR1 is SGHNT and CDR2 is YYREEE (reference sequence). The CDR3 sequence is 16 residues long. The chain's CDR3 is CASSPGEDGYTGELFF. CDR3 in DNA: TGTGCCAGCAGCCCAGGAGAGGACGGGTACACCGGGGAGCTGTTTTTT.

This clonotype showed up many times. The CDR3 DNA sequence: TGCGCCAGCAGCTTTAGCGGGACCGGCAATGAGCAGTTCTTC. It is translated as CASSFSGTGNEQFF. This chain connects TRBV5-1 to TRBJ2-1, with TRBD2 matching 8 bases. Germline CDR1 is SGHRS and CDR2 is YFSETQ. V shed 2 bases and J 6 bases; nucleotides not matched to a gene: 4. This CDR3 spans 14 amino acids.

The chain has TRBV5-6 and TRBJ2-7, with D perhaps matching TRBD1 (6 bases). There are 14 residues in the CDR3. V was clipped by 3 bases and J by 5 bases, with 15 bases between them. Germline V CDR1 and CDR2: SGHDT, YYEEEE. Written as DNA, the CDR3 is TGTGCCAGCAGCTGGGGGATGGGGACAAACGAGCAGTACTTC. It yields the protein CASSWGMGTNEQYF.

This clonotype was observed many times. CDR3 nucleotides: TGTGCCATCAGTGTGACAGTTAACTATGGCTACACCTTC. This encodes CAISVTVNYGYTF. The genes are TRBV10-3 and TRBJ1-2, with D perhaps matching TRBD1 (5 bases). CDR1 is ENHRY and CDR2 is SYGVKD in the germline V gene. With 4 bases removed from V and 1 base from J, the gap between germline ends came to 7 bases. This CDR3 has 13 amino acids.

The chain's CDR3 is CASSSQGSDYEQYF. The CDR3 coding sequence is TGTGCCAGCAGCTCACAGGGTTCGGACTACGAGCAGTACTTC. The chain links TRBV7-2 to TRBJ2-7; TRBD1 might be the D (6 bases). Trimming stripped 4 bases from V and 3 bases from J, with 13 bases between. CDR1 is SGHTA and CDR2 is FQGNSA in the germline V gene. The CDR3 is 14 residues long. Combining the CDR3 with reference TRBV7-2 and TRBJ2-7 gives the whole variable domain GAGVSQSPSNKVTEKGKDVELRCDPISGHTALYWYRQSLGQGLEFLIYFQGNSAPDKSGLPSDRFSAERTGGSVSTLTIQRTQQEDSAVYLCASSSQGSDYEQYFGPGTRLTVT.

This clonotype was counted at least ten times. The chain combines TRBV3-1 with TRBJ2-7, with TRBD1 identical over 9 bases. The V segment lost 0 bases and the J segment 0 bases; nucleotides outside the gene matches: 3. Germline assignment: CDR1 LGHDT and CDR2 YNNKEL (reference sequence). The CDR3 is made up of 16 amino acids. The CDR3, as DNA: TGTGCCAGCAGCCAAGACTGGACAGGGGTCTCCTACGAGCAGTACTTC. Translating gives CASSQDWTGVSYEQYF.